Included here is one T cell receptor (beta chain) sequence, with context. Its antigen is undetermined. V was trimmed by 3 bases and J by 2 bases, leaving 16 bases between them. The CDR3 loop spans 16 amino acids. Per the germline V gene, CDR1 is SGDLS and CDR2 is YYNGEE. The data derive from a study of shared clonotypes between healthy human individuals. Study details: Serving as donors were two women and three men, whose ages spanned 18 to 49.

Regarding the study as a whole: Several donors held around 5% of naive CD4 clonotypes in common.

Splitting the CD4+ cells yielded a CD45RA+ naive subset and a CD45RA-negative memory subset. The authors' processing: Because ImmunoSEQ provided only junction sequences with no quality scores, the filtering differed. TCRdb keeps only in-frame clones here, not all; method: immunoSEQ multiplex PCR. Clonal size and the V and J genes are those of that table, whereas D and trimming came from the DNA. The table shows around 1.4 million clones, with approximately 98.5% occurring only once. The rearrangement joins TRBV9 to TRBJ2-3, with D possibly TRBD2 on 6 matching bases. Sequencing input: naive CD4+ T cells sorted from blood. Indicated subset: CD45RA+ positively selected. The TCR sequence derives from a young man in good health. The CDR3, as DNA: TGTGCCAGCAGCGCGAGGGGACTGGCCGCCACAGATACGCAGTATTTT. The encoded protein is CASSARGLAATDTQYF.